This entry is about one T cell receptor (beta chain). Its antigen is unknown. This sample is drawn from a study of radiotherapy plus CTLA-4 blockade in lung cancer. Study findings and constraints: Radiotherapy was combined with ipilimumab, and tumor-derived TCR clones then expanded in blood.

TCRdb's table, derived via immunoSEQ multiplex PCR, lists solely in-frame clones and lacks some. The data contain about 120,000 clones, around 75% of them singletons. Sample: peripheral blood, taken from a patient treated with radiotherapy plus ipilimumab. The sequence came from a human donor with non-small cell lung cancer who had a partial response to radiotherapy plus ipilimumab.

The CDR3 here is CASSFETGNTVSYTF. The CDR3 DNA reads as TGTGCCAGCAGTTTCGAGACAGGCAACACCGTTAGCTACACCTTC. This sequence joins TRBV6-6 and TRBJ1-2, with a possible D match to TRBD1 (6 bases). The length of the CDR3 is 15 residues. Germline V gene sequence: CDR1 MNHNY, CDR2 SVGAGI (reference sequence). V was pared by 4 bases and J by 9 bases, with 21 bases between.